The entry below gives a single TCR beta chain sequence along with its context. This study enrolled people aged roughly 18 to 89 from 24 US geographic areas. Cohorts were determined from participant-reported clinical history. This specimen belongs to a study of blood T cell repertoires in COVID-19. Study as a whole: Whether acute or convalescent, the COVID-19 samples came from the United States, Italy and Spain. PBMCs, B-cell-depleted T cells, or T cells were the source of the cDNA or gDNA that made up the material.

Some clones are missing from TCRdb's copy, which holds only in-frame ones; the method was immunoSEQ multiplex PCR. The sample lists 400,000 or so clones; around 91% were seen once. Germline V gives CDR1 ENHRY, CDR2 SYGVKD. CDR3 length: 14 amino acids. The junction had 1 base not matched to a gene; V was cut back by 2 bases and J by 0 bases. The sequenced material came from PBMCs or T cells enriched from blood (not recorded which). The receptor was derived from a man between 18 and 29 years old who had recovered from COVID-19. The rearrangement joins TRBV10-3 to TRBJ2-7; 7 nucleotides align to TRBD1. The CDR3 coding sequence is TGTGCCATCAGTGAGGACAGGGCCTCCTACGAGCAGTACTTC. This gives the protein CAISEDRASYEQYF.